This T cell receptor beta chain was sequenced for a study of blood T cells in healthy people across ages. General study findings and limits: Per-million-T-cell TCR beta diversity fell roughly linearly with age.

No fewer than 5.5 micrograms of total RNA were isolated from every sample. For the second PCR, which ran for about 6 to 12 cycles, a sample-barcoded 5' primer and a J-beta primer mix were used. A minimum of 3 million CDR3-containing paired-end reads was obtained for each sample. A single record per CDR3 protein comes from TCRdb applying MiXCR to the 5' RACE reads. The sample contains around 900,000 distinct CDR3 sequences, around 54% of which appear only once. A word on this clonotype: Antigen specificity is unknown.

Looked up from germline, CDR1 is MGHRA and CDR2 is YSYEKL. Trimming took 3 bases from V and 0 from J, leaving 10 bases between them. The CDR3 covers 15 residues. The rearrangement links TRBV4-1 to TRBJ2-3; TRBD2 is a possible D gene (6 bases). This sequence originates from a woman in her fifties or sixties in good health. Sequencing was done on a sample of blood. The CDR3 DNA is TGCGCCAGCAGCCAGCGCGGGATTAGCACAGATACGCAGTATTTT. This sequence encodes CASSQRGISTDTQYF.